This T cell receptor beta chain was observed in a study of OX40 agonist ivuxolimab in advanced cancers. Overall study context: Past anti-PD-1, anti-PD-L1 or anti-CTLA-4 therapy was accepted, and approximately 40% had received some.

Points from the study as a whole: More expanded clones were seen, on average, in CD8+ T cells than in CD4+. Circulating CD4+ and CD8+ T cells showed clonal expansion by week 6 at 0.1 to 3.0 mg/kg.

Turning to this clone: Its matching antigen is unknown.

V lost 2 bases to trimming and J lost 7 bases, with 14 bases between them. The CDR3 extends over 14 amino acids. Germline V gene sequence: CDR1 SGHTA, CDR2 FQGNSA. Measured with immunoSEQ multiplex PCR; TCRdb has only the in-frame clones, and not every one. The data show around 10,000 clones, with less than 80% seen just once and approximately 22% held by the top ten. The TCR sequence derives from an adult with an advanced solid tumor such as melanoma, head and neck, liver or kidney cancer. The material was CD4+ or CD8+ T cells sorted from blood, obtained in a trial of the OX40 agonist ivuxolimab. The chain is built from TRBV7-2 and TRBJ1-2; D is possibly TRBD1 (5 bases). The CDR3 nucleotides are TGTGCCAGCAGCTTATCCGGGGCGCGGGCTGGCTACACCTTC. Amino acid sequence: CASSLSGARAGYTF.